The present T cell receptor (beta chain) was sequenced within a study of response to subunit inactivated influenza vaccine. Overall study findings and caveats: Authors suggested each seasonal influenza vaccination recruits few new T cells.

V shed 1 base and J shed 2 bases, with 8 bases lying between them. Germline CDR1 is SEHNR and CDR2 is FQNEAQ (reference sequence). The CDR3 extends over 14 amino acids. This clonotype was recorded many times. Antigen specificity is unknown. Each CDR3 protein is one row after TCRdb ran MiXCR on the RT-PCR reads. The repertoire holds about 520,000 distinct CDR3 sequences, roughly 23% seen once, with about 1.9% in the top ten. The chain has TRBV7-9 and TRBJ2-5; D remains ambiguous. The receptor was isolated from a man in his fifties or sixties who received an inactivated influenza vaccine. The sequencing here drew on CD4+ T cells sorted from PBMCs, taken more than 4 days after vaccination. The CDR3 spells CASSLDWGQETQYF. CDR3 nucleotide sequence: TGTGCCAGCAGCTTAGACTGGGGACAAGAGACCCAGTACTTC.